These T cell receptor beta chains were read from a single sample in a study of shared clonotypes between healthy human individuals. Profiling relied on immunoSEQ multiplex PCR, and the TCRdb table lists in-frame clones only, not all of them. The profile shows roughly 640,000 clones, around two thirds of them singletons. The specimen was memory CD4+ T cells sorted from blood. The receptors originated from a woman aged 25 to 45 in good health. CDR3s include the opening cysteine and the closing phenylalanine or tryptophan. The D gene is left open where the match is weak. Part of the rows lack a size; the others show once, few, many or a class for expanded clones.

v_gene,abundance,d_gene,j_gene,CDR3nt,CDR3aa
TRBV5-1,.,.,TRBJ2-1,TGCGCCAGCAGCCTAGAAAATGAGCAGTTCTTC,CASSLENEQFF
TRBV5-4,.,.,TRBJ1-1,TGTGCCAGCAGCAGATGGACAGATATGAACACTGAAGCTTTCTTT,CASSRWTDMNTEAFF
TRBV7-2,.,TRBD1,TRBJ1-3,TGTGCCAGCAGCCGACAGGGGGCGAATGGAAACACCATATATTTT,CASSRQGANGNTIYF
TRBV28,many,.,TRBJ1-2,TGTGCCAGCATCCGGCAGGGGAGAGGAGGCGGCTACACCTTC,CASIRQGRGGGYTF
TRBV11-2,.,.,TRBJ2-6,TGTGCCAGCAGCTTACAGTTCTCTGGGGCCAACGTCCTGACTTTC,CASSLQFSGANVLTF
TRBV7-2,.,.,TRBJ2-7,TGTGCCAGCAGCTCGGTTAAGCCGACTCCACTTCCCTACGAGCAGTACTTC,CASSSVKPTPLPYEQYF
TRBV9,few,.,TRBJ2-3,TGTGCCAGCAGACCAGACGCCTCGGATACGCAGTATTTT,CASRPDASDTQYF
TRBV6-1,.,TRBD1,TRBJ2-5,TGTGCCAGCAGTCCAACAGGGGGTTCTATGGAGACCCAGTACTTC,CASSPTGGSMETQYF
TRBV4-1,few,.,TRBJ1-4,TGCGCCAGCAGCCAAGATTCACAAGGGTCATATGAAAAACTGTTTTTT,CASSQDSQGSYEKLFF
TRBV9,.,.,TRBJ2-7,TGTGCCAGCATCAGGGACCCAACGGCCTACGAGCAGTACTTC,CASIRDPTAYEQYF
TRBV7-2,.,TRBD1,TRBJ1-4,TGTGCCAGCAGTCCCGGGACAGGGAGTGAAAAACTGTTTTTT,CASSPGTGSEKLFF
TRBV5-8,.,.,TRBJ2-7,TGTGCCAGCAGCTGGGGGGACGGACGCTCCTACGAGCAGTACTTC,CASSWGDGRSYEQYF
TRBV19,.,TRBD2,TRBJ2-3,TGTGCCAGTAGTACCCTCGGACTAGCAGATACGCAGTATTTT,CASSTLGLADTQYF
TRBV7-3,few,.,TRBJ2-1,TGTGCCAGCAGCTTAGACCTAAGGGAGCAGTTCTTC,CASSLDLREQFF
TRBV28,few,TRBD2,TRBJ2-5,TGTGCCAGCAGTCCCTATGCGCGGGAGACGAACTTC,CASSPYARETNF
TRBV28,.,.,TRBJ1-4,TGTGCCAGCAGTTTCCCCCTCAGGGGCGATAGGGAAAAAGAAAAACTGTTTTTT,CASSFPLRGDREKEKLFF
TRBV5-1,.,TRBD2,TRBJ2-1,TGCGCCAGCAGACCCCCGGGACTAGCGGGAAACAATGAGCAGTTCTTC,CASRPPGLAGNNEQFF
TRBV2,few,.,TRBJ2-2,TGTGCCAGCAGTAGCCAGGGCGACACCGGGGAGCTGTTTTTT,CASSSQGDTGELFF